The rows below give T cell receptor beta chains drawn from one sample of a study of low-dose radiotherapy and immunotherapy resistance in tumors. TCRdb processed the reads anew with MiXCR; each CDR3 protein has one entry. The table shows tens of thousands of distinct CDR3 sequences, with about an eighth occurring only once. The sample here was PBMCs, taken before treatment. These receptors all come from a female donor with ovarian cancer. Both conserved end residues are part of each CDR3. The D gene is left open where the match is weak. Clone size is not always given. Where it is, it says once, few, many or a class for expanded clones.

>TRBV27|TRBD2|-|TRBJ2-7
TGTGCCAGCAGAGGGACTAGCGGGGCTCTGGTACGGGAGCAGTACTTC
CASRGTSGALVREQYF
>TRBV28|TRBD1|many|TRBJ1-5
TGTGCCAGCAGTTTCACGGGACAGGGGAATCAGCCCCAGCATTTT
CASSFTGQGNQPQHF
>TRBV12-3/TRBV12-4|-|many|TRBJ2-1
TGTGCCAGCAGCCGGACACAGGGACGGGGGTTCTTC
CASSRTQGRGFF
>TRBV21-1|-|many|TRBJ1-1
TGTGCCAGCAGCAGAGAGGACAGGGGCACTGAAGCTTTCTTT
CASSREDRGTEAFF
>TRBV2|-|many|TRBJ2-4
TGTGCCAGCAGGCTAGGGGGGGGGGGCAAAAACATTCAGTACTTC
CASRLGGGGKNIQYF
>TRBV20-1|TRBD2|many|TRBJ2-1
TGCAGTGCTAGAGAGGGCCTAGCGGTCTCCTACAATGAGCAGTTCTTC
CSAREGLAVSYNEQFF
>TRBV11-2|-|many|TRBJ2-5
TGTGCCAGCAGCTTAGAATTGGGGTTCCGAGAGACCCAGTACTTC
CASSLELGFRETQYF
>TRBV2|-|many|TRBJ2-1
TGTGCCAGCAGTGATGACAGATCCTACAATGAGCAGTTCTTC
CASSDDRSYNEQFF
>TRBV20-1|-|few|TRBJ1-3
TGCAGTGCTAGGGCCGGATCTGGAAACACCATATATTTT
CSARAGSGNTIYF
>TRBV28|TRBD1|many|TRBJ1-2
TGTGCCATCAAGCTCCGGGACAGCACCCTCTATGGCTACACCTTC
CAIKLRDSTLYGYTF
>TRBV29-1|TRBD2|-|TRBJ2-4
TGCAGCGCGGTCGGGGGGGCGGATTGGAACATTCAGTACTTC
CSAVGGADWNIQYF